This TCR beta chain was retrieved from a study of beta chain features in type 1 diabetes. The CDR3 has 12 residues. Trimming removed 6 bases at V and 1 base at J, with 4 bases between. Germline lookup yields CDR1 SQVTM and CDR2 ANQGSEA. The sequenced template was cDNA made from the entire isolated RNA. Measured with immunoSEQ multiplex PCR; TCRdb has only the in-frame clones, and not every one. This sample has about 900,000 clones, with about a sixth found just once. This clone has only a few counts. The same CDR3 arises from other DNA sequences in this sample as well. This clonotype was sampled from a woman aged 18-29 years in good health. Sample: naive CD4+ T cells from blood. The gene calls are TRBV29-1 and TRBJ2-6; D uncertain. DNA of the CDR3: TGCAGCGTCGAATCTGGGGCCAACGTCCTGACTTTC. Amino acid sequence: CSVESGANVLTF.